Given below is one T cell receptor (beta chain) in context. As processed by the authors: Nucleated cell counts were estimated from reference gene primer amplification. Clones were sequenced by immunoSEQ multiplex PCR, and TCRdb holds only the in-frame ones, with some missing. V and J calls plus clone size are reproduced from that table; the DNA served to infer D and trimming. This sample has roughly 53,000 clones, with 86% found just once. The CDR3 length is 12 residues. CDR1 is MNHEY and CDR2 is SVGAGI in the germline V gene. Trimming left V 7 bases short and J 6 bases short, with 13 bases between. These data belong to a study of blood T cell repertoires in COVID-19. Across the whole study: From T cells, B-cell-depleted T cells, or PBMCs came the material, which was cDNA or gDNA.

The receptor was isolated from a man older than 75 with acute or convalescent COVID-19. Material for sequencing was peripheral blood. V gene TRBV6-5 combines with J gene TRBJ2-7; D is ambiguous. This CDR3 reads CASKARDGEQYF. The CDR3 coding sequence is TGTGCCAGCAAAGCACGCGATGGCGAGCAGTACTTC.